This T cell receptor beta chain was documented in a study of CD8 T cells in ankylosing spondylitis. Study-wide findings and caveats: Ankylosing spondylitis blood appeared to be characterized by a TCR beta motif of 8 or 9 highly homologous variants.

This clonotype was observed a few times. Its target is not known. Unmatched junction bases numbered 8, after V lost 0 bases and J lost 0 bases. Germline V CDR1 and CDR2: SGHAT, FQDESV (reference sequence). CDR3 length equals 19 residues. Using its own MiXCR run on the 5' RACE reads, TCRdb lists one record per CDR3 protein. The sample holds roughly 220,000 distinct CDR3 sequences, about 16% seen once. This TCR was sampled from a male donor with ankylosing spondylitis. V is TRBV11-1 and J is TRBJ1-6; 7 bases are a match to TRBD1. Input material: blood, either unsorted or a sorted T cell fraction (not recorded which). This CDR3 reads CASSLATGIPGSYNSPLHF. The CDR3 nucleotides are TGTGCCAGCAGCTTAGCGACAGGGATTCCCGGCTCCTATAATTCACCCCTCCACTTT.